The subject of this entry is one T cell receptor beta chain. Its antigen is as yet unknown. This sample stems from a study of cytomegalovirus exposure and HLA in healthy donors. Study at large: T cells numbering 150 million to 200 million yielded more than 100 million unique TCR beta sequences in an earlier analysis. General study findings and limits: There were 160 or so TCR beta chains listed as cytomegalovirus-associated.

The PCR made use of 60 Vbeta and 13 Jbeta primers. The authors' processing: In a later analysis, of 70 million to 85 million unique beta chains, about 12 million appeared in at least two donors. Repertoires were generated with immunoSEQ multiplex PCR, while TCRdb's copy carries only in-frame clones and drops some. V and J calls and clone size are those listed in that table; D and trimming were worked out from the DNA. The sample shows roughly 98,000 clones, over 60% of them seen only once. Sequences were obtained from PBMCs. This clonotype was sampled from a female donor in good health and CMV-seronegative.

CDR3 coding DNA: TGTGCCAGCAGCTTAGGCGGGACAGGGCCCCACGAGCAGTACTTC. Translating gives CASSLGGTGPHEQYF. The chain employs TRBV11-3 and TRBJ2-7; 9 nucleotides match TRBD1. In germline, CDR1 is SGHNT, CDR2 YENEEA. Trimming removed 1 base from V and 5 bases from J; junction bases left unmatched: 6. The CDR3 loop spans 15 amino acids.